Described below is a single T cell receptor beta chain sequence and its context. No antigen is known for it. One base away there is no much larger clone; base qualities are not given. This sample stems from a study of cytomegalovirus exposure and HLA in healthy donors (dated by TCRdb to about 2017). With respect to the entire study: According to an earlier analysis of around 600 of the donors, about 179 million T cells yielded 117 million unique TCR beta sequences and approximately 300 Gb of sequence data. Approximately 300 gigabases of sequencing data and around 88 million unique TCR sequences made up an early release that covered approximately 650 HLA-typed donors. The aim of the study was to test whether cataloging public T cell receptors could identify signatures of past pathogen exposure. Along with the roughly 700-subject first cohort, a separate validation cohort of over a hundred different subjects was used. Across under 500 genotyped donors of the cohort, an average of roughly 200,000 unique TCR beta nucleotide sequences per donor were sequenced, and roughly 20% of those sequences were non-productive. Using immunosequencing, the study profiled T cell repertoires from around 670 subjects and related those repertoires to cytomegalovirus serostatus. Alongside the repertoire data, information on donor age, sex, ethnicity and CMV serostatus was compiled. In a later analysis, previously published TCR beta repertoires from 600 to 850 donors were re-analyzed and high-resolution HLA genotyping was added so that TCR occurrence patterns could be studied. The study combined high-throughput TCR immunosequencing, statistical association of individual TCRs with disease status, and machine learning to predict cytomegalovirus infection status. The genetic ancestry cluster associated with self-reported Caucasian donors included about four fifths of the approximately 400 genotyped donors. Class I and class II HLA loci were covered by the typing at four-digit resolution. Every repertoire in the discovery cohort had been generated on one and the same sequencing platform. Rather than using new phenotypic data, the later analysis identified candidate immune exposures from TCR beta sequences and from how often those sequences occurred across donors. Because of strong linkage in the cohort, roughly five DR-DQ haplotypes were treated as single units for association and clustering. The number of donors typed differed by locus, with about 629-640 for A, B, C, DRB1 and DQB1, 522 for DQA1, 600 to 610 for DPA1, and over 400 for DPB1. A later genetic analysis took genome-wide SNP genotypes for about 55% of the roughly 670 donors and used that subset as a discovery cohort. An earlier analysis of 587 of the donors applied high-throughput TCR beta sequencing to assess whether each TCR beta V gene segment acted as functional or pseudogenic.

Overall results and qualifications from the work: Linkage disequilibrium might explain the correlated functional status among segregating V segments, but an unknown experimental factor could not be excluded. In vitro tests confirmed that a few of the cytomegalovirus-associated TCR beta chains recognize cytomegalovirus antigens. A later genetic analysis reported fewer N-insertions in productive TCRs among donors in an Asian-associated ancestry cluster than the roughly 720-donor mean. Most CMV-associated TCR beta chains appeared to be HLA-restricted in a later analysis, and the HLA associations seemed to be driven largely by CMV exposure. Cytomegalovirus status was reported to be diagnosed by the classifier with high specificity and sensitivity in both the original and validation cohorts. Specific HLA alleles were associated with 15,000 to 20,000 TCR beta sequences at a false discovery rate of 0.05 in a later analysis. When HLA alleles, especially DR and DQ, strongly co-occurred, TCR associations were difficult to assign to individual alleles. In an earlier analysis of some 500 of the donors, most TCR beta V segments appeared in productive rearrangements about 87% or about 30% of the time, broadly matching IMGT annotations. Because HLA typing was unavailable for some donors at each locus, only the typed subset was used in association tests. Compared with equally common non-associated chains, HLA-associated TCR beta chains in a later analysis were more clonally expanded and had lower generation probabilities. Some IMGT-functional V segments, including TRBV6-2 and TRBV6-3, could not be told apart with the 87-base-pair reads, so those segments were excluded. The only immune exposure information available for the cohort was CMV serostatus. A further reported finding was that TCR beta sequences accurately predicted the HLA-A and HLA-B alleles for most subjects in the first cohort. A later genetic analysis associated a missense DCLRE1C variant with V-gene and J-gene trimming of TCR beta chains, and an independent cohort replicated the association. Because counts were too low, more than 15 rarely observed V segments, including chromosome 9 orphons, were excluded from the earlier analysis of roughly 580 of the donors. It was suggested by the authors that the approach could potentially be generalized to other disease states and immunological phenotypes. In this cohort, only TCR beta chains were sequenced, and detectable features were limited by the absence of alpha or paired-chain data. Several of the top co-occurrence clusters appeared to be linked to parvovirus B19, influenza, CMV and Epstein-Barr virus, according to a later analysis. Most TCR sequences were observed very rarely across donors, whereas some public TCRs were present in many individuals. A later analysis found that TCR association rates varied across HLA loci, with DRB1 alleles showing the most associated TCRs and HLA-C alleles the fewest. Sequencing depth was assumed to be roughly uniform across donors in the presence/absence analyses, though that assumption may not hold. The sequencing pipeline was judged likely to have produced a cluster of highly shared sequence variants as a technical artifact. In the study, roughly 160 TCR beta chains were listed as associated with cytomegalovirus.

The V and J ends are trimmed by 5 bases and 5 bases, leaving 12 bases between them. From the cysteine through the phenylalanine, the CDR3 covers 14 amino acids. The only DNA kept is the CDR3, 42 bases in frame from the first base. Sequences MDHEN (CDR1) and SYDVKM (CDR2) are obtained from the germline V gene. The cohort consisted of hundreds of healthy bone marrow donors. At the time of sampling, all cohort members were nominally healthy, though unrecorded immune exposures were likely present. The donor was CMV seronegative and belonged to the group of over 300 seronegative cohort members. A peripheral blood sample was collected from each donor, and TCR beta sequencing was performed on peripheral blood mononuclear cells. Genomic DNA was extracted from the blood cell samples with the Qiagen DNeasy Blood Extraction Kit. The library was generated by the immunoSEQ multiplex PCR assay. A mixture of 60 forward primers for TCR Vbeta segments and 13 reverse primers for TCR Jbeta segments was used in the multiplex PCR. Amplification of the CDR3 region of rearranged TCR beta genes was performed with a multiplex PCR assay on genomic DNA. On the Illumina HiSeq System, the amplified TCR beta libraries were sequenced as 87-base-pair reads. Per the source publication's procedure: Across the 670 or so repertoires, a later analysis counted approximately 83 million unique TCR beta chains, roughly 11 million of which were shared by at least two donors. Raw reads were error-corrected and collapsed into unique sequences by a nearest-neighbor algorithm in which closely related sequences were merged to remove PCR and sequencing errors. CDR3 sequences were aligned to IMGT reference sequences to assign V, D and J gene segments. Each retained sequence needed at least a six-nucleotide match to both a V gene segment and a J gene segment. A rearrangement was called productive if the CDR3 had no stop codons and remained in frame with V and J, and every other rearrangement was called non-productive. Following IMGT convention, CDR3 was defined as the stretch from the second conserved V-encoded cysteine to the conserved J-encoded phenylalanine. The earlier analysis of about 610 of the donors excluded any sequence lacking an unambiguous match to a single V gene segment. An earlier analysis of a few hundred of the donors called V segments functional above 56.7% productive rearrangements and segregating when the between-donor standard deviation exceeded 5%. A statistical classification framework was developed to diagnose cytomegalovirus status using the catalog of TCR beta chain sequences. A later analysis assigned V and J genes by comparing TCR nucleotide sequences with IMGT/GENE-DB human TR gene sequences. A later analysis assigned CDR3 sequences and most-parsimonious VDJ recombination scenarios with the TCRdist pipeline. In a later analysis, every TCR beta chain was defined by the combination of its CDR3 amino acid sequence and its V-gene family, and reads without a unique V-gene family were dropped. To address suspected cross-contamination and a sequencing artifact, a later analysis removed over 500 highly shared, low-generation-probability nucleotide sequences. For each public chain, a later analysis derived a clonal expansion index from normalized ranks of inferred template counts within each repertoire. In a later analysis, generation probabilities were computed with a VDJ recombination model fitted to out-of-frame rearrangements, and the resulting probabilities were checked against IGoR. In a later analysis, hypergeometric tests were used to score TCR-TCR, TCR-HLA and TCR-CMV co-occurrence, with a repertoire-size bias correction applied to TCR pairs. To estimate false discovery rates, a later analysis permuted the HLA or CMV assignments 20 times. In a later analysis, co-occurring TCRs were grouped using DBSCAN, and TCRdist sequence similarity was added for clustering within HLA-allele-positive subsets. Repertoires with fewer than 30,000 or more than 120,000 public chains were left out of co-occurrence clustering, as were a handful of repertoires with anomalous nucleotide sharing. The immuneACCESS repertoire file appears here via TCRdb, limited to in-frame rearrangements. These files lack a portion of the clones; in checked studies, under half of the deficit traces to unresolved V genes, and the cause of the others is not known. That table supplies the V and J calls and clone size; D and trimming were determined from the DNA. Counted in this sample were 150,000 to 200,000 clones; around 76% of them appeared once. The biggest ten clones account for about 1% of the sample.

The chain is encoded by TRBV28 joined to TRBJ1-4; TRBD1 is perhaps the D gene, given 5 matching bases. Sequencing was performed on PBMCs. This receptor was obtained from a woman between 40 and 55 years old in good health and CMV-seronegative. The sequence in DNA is TGTGCCAGCAGTACGGGGGGGAGGAATGAAAAACTGTTTTTT. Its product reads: CASSTGGRNEKLFF.